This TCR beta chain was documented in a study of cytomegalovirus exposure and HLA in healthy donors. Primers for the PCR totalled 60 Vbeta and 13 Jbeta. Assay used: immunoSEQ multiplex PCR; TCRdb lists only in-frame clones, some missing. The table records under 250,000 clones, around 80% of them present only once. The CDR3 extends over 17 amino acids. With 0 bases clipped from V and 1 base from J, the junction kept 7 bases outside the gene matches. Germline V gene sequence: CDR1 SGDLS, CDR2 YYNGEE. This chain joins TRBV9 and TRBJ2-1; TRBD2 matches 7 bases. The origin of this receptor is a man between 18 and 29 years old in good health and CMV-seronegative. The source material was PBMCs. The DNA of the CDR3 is TGTGCCAGCAGCGTAGACTCCCCAGCGGGGTCCTACAATGAGCAGTTCTTC. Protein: CASSVDSPAGSYNEQFF. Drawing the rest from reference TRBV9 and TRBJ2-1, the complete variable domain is DSGVTQTPKHLITATGQRVTLRCSPRSGDLSVYWYQQSLDQGLQFLIQYYNGEERAKGNILERFSAQQFPDLHSELNLSSLELGDSALYFCASSVDSPAGSYNEQFFGPGTRLTVL.